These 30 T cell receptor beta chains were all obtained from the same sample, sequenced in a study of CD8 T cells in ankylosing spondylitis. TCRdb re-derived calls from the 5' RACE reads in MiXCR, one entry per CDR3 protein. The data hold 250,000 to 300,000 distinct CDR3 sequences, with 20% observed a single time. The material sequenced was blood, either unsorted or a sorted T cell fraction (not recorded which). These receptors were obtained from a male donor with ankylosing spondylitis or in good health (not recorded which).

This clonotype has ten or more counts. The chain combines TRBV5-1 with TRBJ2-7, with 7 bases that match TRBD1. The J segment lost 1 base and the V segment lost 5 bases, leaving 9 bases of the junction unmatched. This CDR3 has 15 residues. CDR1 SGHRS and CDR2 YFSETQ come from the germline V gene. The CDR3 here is CASRLGDSRSYEQYV. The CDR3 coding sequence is TGCGCCAGCAGACTTGGGGACAGCCGATCCTACGAGCAGTACGTC.

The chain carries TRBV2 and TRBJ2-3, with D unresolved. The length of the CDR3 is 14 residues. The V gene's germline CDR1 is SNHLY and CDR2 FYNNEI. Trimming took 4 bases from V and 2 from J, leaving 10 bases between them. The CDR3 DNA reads TGTGCCAGCAGTGCTTTCACGGTCACAGATACGCAGTATTTT. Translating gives CASSAFTVTDTQYF. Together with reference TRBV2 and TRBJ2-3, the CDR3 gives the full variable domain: EPEVTQTPSHQVTQMGQEVILRCVPISNHLYFYWYRQILGQKVEFLVSFYNNEISEKSEIFDDQFSVERPDGSNFTLKIRSTKLEDSAMYFCASSAFTVTDTQYFGPGTRLTVL.

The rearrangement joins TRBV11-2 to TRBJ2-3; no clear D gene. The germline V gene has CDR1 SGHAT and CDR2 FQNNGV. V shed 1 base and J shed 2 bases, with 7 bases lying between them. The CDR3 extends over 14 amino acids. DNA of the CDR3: TGTGCCAGCAGCTTAGTGCAGACCACAGATACGCAGTATTTT. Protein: CASSLVQTTDTQYF.

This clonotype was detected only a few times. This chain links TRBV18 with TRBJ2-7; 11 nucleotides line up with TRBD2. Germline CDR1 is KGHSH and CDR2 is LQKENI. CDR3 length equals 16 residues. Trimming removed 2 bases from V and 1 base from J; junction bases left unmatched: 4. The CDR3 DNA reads TGTGCCAGCTCACCAGGGACTAGCGGCGCTTCCTACGAGCAGTACGTC. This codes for CASSPGTSGASYEQYV.

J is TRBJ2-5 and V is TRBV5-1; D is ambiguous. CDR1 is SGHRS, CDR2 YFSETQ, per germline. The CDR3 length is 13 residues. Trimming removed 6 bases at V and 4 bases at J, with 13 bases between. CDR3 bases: TGCGCCAGCAATGCGGAGACGGGAGAGACCCAGTACTTC. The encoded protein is CASNAETGETQYF.

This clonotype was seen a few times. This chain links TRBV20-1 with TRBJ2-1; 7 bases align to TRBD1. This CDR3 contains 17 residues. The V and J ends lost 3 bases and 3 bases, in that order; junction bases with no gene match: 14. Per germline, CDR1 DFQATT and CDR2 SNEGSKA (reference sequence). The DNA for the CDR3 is TGCAGTGCTAGCGCCCTAAGGGACAGTTCCTTCTACAATGAGCAGTTCTTC. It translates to CSASALRDSSFYNEQFF.

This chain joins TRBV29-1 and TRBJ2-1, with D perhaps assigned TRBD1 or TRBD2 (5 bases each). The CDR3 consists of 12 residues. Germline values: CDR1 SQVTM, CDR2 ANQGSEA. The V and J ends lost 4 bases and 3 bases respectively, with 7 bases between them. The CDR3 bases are TGCAGCGTTGGGGGGAACTACAATGAGCAGTTCTTC. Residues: CSVGGNYNEQFF.

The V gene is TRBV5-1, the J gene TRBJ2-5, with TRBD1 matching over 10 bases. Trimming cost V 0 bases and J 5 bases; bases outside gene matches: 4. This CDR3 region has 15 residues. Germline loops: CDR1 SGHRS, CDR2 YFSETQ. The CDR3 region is CASSLEDRGWETQYF. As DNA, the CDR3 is TGCGCCAGCAGCTTGGAGGACAGGGGGTGGGAGACCCAGTACTTC.

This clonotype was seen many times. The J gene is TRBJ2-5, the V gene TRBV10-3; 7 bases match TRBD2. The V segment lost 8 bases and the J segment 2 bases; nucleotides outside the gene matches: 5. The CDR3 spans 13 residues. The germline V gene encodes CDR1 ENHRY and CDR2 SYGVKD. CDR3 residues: CAIGRGLQETQYF. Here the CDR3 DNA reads TGTGCCATCGGGAGGGGTCTTCAAGAGACCCAGTACTTC.

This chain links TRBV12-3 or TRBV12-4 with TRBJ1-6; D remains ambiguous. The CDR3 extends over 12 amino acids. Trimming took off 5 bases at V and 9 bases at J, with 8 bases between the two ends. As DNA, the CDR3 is TGTGCCAGCAGTGACGGGCTTTCACCCCTCCACTTT. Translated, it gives CASSDGLSPLHF.

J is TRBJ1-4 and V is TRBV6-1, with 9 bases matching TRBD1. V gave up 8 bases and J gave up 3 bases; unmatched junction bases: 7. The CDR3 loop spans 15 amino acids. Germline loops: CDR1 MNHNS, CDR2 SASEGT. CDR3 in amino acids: CASGNRDRANEKLFF. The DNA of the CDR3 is TGTGCCAGCGGAAACCGGGACAGGGCTAATGAAAAACTGTTTTTT.

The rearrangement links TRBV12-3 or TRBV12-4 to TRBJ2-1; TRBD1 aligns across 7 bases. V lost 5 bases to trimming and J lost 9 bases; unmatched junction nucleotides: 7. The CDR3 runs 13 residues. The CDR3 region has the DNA TGTGCCAGCAGTCCTACCAGGGGGAGTGAGCAGTTCTTC. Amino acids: CASSPTRGSEQFF.

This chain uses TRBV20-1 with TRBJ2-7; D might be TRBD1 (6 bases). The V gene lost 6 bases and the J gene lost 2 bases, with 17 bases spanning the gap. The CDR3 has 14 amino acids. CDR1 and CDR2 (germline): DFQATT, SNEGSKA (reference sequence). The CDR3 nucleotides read TGCAGTGCCGGGCCCACAGGGCTCCCCTACGAGCAGTACGTC. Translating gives CSAGPTGLPYEQYV.

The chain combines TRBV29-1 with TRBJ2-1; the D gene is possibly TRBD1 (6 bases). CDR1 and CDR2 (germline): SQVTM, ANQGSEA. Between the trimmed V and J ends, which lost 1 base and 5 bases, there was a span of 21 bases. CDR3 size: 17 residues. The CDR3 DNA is TGCAGCGTTGAAGGAAACAGGGAATTCTTTAAAGACAATGAGCAGTTCTTC. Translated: CSVEGNREFFKDNEQFF.

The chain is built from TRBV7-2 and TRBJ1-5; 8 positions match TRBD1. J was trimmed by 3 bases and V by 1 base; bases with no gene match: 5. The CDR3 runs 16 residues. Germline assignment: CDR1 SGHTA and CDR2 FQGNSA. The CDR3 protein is CASSLVAGGNNQPQHF. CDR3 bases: TGTGCCAGCAGCTTAGTAGCAGGGGGCAACAATCAGCCCCAGCATTTT.

The CDR3 loop is CASSAGLAGDGELFF. The CDR3 nucleotides are TGCGCCAGCAGCGCGGGACTAGCGGGGGACGGGGAGCTGTTTTTT. V gene TRBV5-1 combines with J gene TRBJ2-2; 14 nucleotides line up with TRBD2. Germline loops: CDR1 SGHRS, CDR2 YFSETQ. The CDR3 contains 15 residues. The trim removed 4 bases at V and 7 bases at J, leaving 3 bases unmatched. The full variable domain, completed using reference TRBV5-1 and TRBJ2-2, is KAGVTQTPRYLIKTRGQQVTLSCSPISGHRSVSWYQQTPGQGLQFLFEYFSETQRNKGNFPGRFSGRQFSNSRSEMNVSTLELGDSALYLCASSAGLAGDGELFFGEGSRLTVL.

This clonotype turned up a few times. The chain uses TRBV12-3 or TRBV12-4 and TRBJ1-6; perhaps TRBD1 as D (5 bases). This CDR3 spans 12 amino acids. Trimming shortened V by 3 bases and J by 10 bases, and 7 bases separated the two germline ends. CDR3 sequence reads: CASSFPGSPLHF. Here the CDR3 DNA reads TGTGCCAGCAGTTTCCCAGGGTCACCCCTCCACTTT.

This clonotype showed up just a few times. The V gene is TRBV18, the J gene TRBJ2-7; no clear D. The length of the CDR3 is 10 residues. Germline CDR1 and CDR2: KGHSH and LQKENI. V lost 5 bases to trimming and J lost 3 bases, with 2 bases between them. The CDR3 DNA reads TGTGCCAGCTCAATCTACGAGCAGTACGTC. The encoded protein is CASSIYEQYV.

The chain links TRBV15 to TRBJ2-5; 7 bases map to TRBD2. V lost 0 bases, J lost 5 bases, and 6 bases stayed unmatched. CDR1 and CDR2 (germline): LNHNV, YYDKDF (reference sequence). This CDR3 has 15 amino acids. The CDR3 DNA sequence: TGTGCCACCAGCAGAGAAAAACGGGGGGAGGAGACCCAGTACTTC. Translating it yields CATSREKRGEETQYF.

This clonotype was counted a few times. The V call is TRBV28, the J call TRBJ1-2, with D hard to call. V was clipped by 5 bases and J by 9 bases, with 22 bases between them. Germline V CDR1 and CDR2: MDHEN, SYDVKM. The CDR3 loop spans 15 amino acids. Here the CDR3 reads CASSPASTGAKSYTF. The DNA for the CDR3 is TGTGCCAGCAGTCCCGCTTCCACGGGCGCTAAGAGCTACACCTTC.

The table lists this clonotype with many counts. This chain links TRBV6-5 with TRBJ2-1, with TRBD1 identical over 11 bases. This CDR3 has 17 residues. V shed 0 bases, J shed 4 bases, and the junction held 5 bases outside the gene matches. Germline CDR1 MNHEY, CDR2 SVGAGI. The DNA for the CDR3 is TGTGCCAGCAGTTACTCGGGGACAGGGGGAAGTTACAATGAGCAGTTCTTC. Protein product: CASSYSGTGGSYNEQFF.

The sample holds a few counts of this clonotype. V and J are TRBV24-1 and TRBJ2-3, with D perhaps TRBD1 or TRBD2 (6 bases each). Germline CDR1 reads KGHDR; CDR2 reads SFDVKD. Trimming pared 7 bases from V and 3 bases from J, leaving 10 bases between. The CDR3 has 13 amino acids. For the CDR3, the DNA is TGTGCCACCAGGACAGGAGGGACAGATACGCAGTATTTT. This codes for CATRTGGTDTQYF.

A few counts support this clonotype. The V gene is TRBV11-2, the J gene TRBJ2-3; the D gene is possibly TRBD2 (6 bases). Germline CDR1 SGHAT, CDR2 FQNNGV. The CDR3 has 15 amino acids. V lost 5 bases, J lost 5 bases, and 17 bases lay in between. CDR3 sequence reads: CASSQLAGSRDTQYF. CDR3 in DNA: TGTGCCAGCAGCCAACTAGCTGGAAGTAGAGATACGCAGTATTTT.

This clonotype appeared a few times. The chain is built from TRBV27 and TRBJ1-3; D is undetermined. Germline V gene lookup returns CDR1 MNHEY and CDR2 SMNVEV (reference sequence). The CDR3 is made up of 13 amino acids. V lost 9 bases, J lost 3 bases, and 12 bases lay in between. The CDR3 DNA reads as TGTGCCAGTCGACCGATAGGTGGAAACACCATATATTTT. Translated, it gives CASRPIGGNTIYF.

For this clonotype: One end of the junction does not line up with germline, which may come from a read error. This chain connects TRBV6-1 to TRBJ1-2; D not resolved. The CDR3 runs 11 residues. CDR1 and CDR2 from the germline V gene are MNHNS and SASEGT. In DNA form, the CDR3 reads TGTACCAGCAGTGAAATCACGGTTTGCACCTTC. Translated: CTSSEITVCTF.

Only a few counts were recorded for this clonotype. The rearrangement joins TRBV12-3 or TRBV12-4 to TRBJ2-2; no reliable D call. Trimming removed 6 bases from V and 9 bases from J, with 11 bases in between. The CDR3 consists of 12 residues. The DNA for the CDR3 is TGTGCCAGCAGCCTCGGAGACAGGGAGCTGTTTTTT. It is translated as CASSLGDRELFF.

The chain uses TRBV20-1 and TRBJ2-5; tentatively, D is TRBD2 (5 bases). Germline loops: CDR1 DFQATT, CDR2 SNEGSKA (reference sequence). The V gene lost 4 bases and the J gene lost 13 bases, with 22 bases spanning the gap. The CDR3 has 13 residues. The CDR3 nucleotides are TGCAGTGCTATCGTGCCCCCGGGGTCCCATACGTACTTC. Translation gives CSAIVPPGSHTYF.

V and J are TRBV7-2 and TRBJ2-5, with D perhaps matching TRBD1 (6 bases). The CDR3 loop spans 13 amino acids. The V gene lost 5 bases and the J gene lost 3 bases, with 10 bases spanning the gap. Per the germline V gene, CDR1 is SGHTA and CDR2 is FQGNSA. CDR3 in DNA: TGTGCCAGCAGCGCTTACAGGGAAGAGACCCAGTACTTC. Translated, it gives CASSAYREETQYF.

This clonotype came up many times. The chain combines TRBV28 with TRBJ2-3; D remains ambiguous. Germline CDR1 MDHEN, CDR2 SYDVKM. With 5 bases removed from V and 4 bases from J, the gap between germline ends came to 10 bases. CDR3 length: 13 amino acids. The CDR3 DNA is TGTGCCAGCAGTCTTAGGAACCCAGATACGCAGTATTTT. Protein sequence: CASSLRNPDTQYF.

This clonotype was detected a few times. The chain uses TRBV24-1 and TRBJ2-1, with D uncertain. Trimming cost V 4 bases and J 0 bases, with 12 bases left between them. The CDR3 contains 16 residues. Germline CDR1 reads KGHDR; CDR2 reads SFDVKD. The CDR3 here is CATSDPRLSSYNEQFF. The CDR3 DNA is TGTGCCACCAGTGACCCTAGGCTCAGCTCCTACAATGAGCAGTTCTTC.